This T cell receptor beta chain was sequenced for a study of blood T cell repertoires in COVID-19. This CDR3 comprises 15 residues. Germline V gene data show CDR1 as MNHEY and CDR2 as SVGAGI. V gave up 7 bases and J gave up 0 bases, with 12 bases separating them. The assay was immunoSEQ multiplex PCR, and TCRdb's table has in-frame clones only and misses some. The data show over 200,000 clones, approximately 83% seen once. The receptor comes from a man aged 50 or older with active or convalescent COVID-19. The genes are TRBV6-5 and TRBJ1-4; possibly TRBD1 for D (6 bases). The sample consisted of peripheral blood. CDR3 in DNA: TGTGCCAGCACAGTGGGGGCGGCAACTAATGAAAAACTGTTTTTT. Translating it yields CASTVGAATNEKLFF.